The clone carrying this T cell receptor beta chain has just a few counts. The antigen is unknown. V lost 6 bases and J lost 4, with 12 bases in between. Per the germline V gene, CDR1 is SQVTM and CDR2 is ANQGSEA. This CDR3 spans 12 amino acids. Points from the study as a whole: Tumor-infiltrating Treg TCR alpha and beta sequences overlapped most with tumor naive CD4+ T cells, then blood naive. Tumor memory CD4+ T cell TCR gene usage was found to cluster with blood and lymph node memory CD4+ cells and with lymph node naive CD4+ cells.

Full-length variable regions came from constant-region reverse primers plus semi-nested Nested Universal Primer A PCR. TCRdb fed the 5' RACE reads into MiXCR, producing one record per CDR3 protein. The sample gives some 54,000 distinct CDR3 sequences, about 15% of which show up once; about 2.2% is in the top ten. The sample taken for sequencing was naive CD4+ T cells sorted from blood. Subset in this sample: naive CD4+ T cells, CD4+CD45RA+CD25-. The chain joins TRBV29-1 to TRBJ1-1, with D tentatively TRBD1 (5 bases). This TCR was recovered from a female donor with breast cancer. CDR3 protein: CSVWGGGTEAFF. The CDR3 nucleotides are TGCAGCGTCTGGGGGGGTGGCACTGAAGCTTTCTTT.